This T cell receptor (beta chain) was recovered during a study of OX40 agonist ivuxolimab in advanced cancers. Only in-frame clones appear in the TCRdb table, and some are missing; sequencing was by immunoSEQ multiplex PCR. The top ten clones hold 20% of a sample with some 80,000 clones, approximately 93% of them seen once. Germline V gene sequence: CDR1 SGDLS, CDR2 YYNGEE. V was trimmed by 3 bases and J by 1 base, leaving 8 bases between them. The CDR3 extends over 14 amino acids. The material sequenced was CD4+ or CD8+ T cells sorted from blood, taken in a trial of the OX40 agonist ivuxolimab. The V gene is TRBV9, the J gene TRBJ1-5; D perhaps matches TRBD1 (6 bases). The clonotype comes from an adult with an advanced solid tumor such as melanoma, head and neck, liver or kidney cancer. The CDR3 DNA reads TGTGCCAGCAGCGCTACAGGGAGCAATCAGCCCCAGCATTTT. Translated: CASSATGSNQPQHF. Variable domain in full (rest from reference TRBV9 and TRBJ1-5): DSGVTQTPKHLITATGQRVTLRCSPRSGDLSVYWYQQSLDQGLQFLIQYYNGEERAKGNILERFSAQQFPDLHSELNLSSLELGDSALYFCASSATGSNQPQHFGDGTRLSIL.